One sample yielded the 13 T cell receptor beta chains listed below, sequenced in a study of blood T cell repertoires in COVID-19. The protocol was immunoSEQ multiplex PCR, while the TCRdb copy is restricted to in-frame clones and leaves out a portion. The top ten hold around 5.9% of the sample, which has 300,000 or so clones, roughly 85% seen once. The sequenced sample consisted of PBMCs or T cells enriched from blood (not recorded which). These receptors were taken from a woman in her thirties who had recovered from COVID-19.

The gene calls are TRBV5-8 and TRBJ1-1; D remains unclear. The CDR3 totals 12 residues. The germline V gene encodes CDR1 SGHTS and CDR2 YDEGEE. V dropped 3 bases and J dropped 8 bases, with 11 bases sitting between them. CDR3 in DNA: TGTGCCAGCAGCTACGGCCGACTCGAAGCTTTCTTT. The encoded protein is CASSYGRLEAFF.

V is TRBV19 and J is TRBJ1-6, with 9 bases fitting TRBD1. The length of the CDR3 is 15 residues. Germline loops: CDR1 LNHDA, CDR2 SQIVND (reference sequence). V trimming: 2 bases; J trimming: 6 bases; junction bases outside the gene matches: 2. The DNA for the CDR3 is TGTGCCAGTAGTATACGGGACAGGGTTAATTCACCCCTCCACTTT. Its protein is CASSIRDRVNSPLHF. The full variable domain, with the rest looked up from reference TRBV19 and TRBJ1-6, is DGGITQSPKYLFRKEGQNVTLSCEQNLNHDAMYWYRQDPGQGLRLIYYSQIVNDFQKGDIAEGYSVSREKKESFPLTVTSAQKNPTAFYLCASSIRDRVNSPLHFGNGTRLTVT.

The rearrangement uses TRBV3-1 (or the pseudogene TRBV3-2) and TRBJ1-2, with 9 nucleotides matching TRBD1. The CDR3 has 18 amino acids. Germline CDR1 LGHDT, CDR2 YNNKEL (reference sequence). After removal of 3 bases from V and 2 bases from J, the junction contained 13 bases not matched to a gene. CDR3 in amino acids: CASSHLNMGQGRNYGYTF. CDR3 nucleotide sequence: TGTGCCAGCAGCCATCTAAACATGGGACAGGGAAGGAACTATGGCTACACCTTC.

This clone was observed a single time. The junction shows a germline mismatch at one end, possibly a read error. Distinct nucleotide sequences in the sample also encode this CDR3. J is TRBJ1-6 and V is TRBV3-1 (or the pseudogene TRBV3-2); D remains unclear. The CDR3 sequence is 15 residues long. The germline V gene encodes CDR1 LGHDT and CDR2 YNNKEL (reference sequence). CDR3 nucleotides: TGTGCCAGCAGCCAAGCGGGGTCCTACAATTCACCCCTCCACTTT. Amino acid sequence: CASSQAGSYNSPLHF.

The gene calls are TRBV19 and TRBJ1-2, with unresolved D. V was shortened by 8 bases and J by 0 bases, with 4 bases between the two germline ends. Germline CDR1 and CDR2: LNHDA and SQIVND (reference sequence). This CDR3 contains 11 residues. CDR3 nucleotides: TGTGCCAGTTCCGCTAACTATGGCTACACCTTC. Protein product: CASSANYGYTF.

The chain uses TRBV10-1 and TRBJ2-3, with 9 bases matching TRBD2. The ends lost 4 bases at V and 3 bases at J; junction bases unmatched: 8. This CDR3 has 16 amino acids. Germline V gene data show CDR1 as WNHNN and CDR2 as SYGVQD (reference sequence). The CDR3 region is CASSVVAGGPTDTQYF. The CDR3 bases are TGCGCCAGCAGTGTGGTCGCGGGGGGGCCAACAGATACGCAGTATTTT.

The chain couples TRBV19 to TRBJ2-7, with D unclear. Trimming shortened V by 5 bases and J by 4 bases, and 9 bases separated the two germline ends. The CDR3 contains 12 residues. Germline loops: CDR1 LNHDA, CDR2 SQIVND (reference sequence). The CDR3 loop is CASSGLSYEQYF. DNA of the CDR3: TGTGCCAGTAGTGGGCTATCGTACGAGCAGTACTTC.

V gene TRBV3-1 (or the pseudogene TRBV3-2) combines with J gene TRBJ1-5; unclear D gene. This CDR3 spans 16 amino acids. Germline CDR1 is LGHDT and CDR2 is YNNKEL (reference sequence). Trimming pared 1 base from V and 1 base from J, leaving 11 bases between. CDR3 sequence: CASSQGVAVSNQPQHF. DNA for the CDR3: TGTGCCAGCAGCCAAGGCGTCGCGGTAAGCAATCAGCCCCAGCATTTT.

The rearrangement links TRBV9 to TRBJ2-3; TRBD1 might be the D (5 bases). V lost 3 bases, J lost 0 bases, and 11 bases lay in between. This CDR3 has 15 residues. In germline, CDR1 is SGDLS, CDR2 YYNGEE. The CDR3 DNA is TGTGCCAGCAGCGGTGAAGGGGTGAGCACAGATACGCAGTATTTT. It codes for CASSGEGVSTDTQYF.

This clone was recorded once. The chain links TRBV9 to TRBJ1-2; D is unclear. This CDR3 is built from 14 residues. In germline, CDR1 is SGDLS, CDR2 YYNGEE. Trimming pared 3 bases from V and 7 bases from J, leaving 16 bases between. In nucleotides, the CDR3 is TGTGCCAGCAGCGACCGGGAGGCCGGAGGTGGCTACACCTTC. It translates to CASSDREAGGGYTF.

The sample holds a few counts of this clone. This chain links TRBV27 with TRBJ1-1; D is unclear. The CDR3 runs 14 residues. Germline V gene lookup returns CDR1 MNHEY and CDR2 SMNVEV (reference sequence). V was cut by 2 bases and J by 4 bases, with 11 bases left in between. In nucleotides, the CDR3 is TGTGCCAGCAGTTTAAATGGCGGAACCACTGAAGCTTTCTTT. Its translation is CASSLNGGTTEAFF.

This clone was detected a few times. The chain uses TRBV4-1 and TRBJ2-7; maybe TRBD2 (6 bases). This CDR3 is built from 15 residues. From germline, CDR1 is MGHRA and CDR2 YSYEKL. Trimming cost V 4 bases and J 2 bases, with 15 bases left between them. CDR3 DNA sequence: TGCGCCAGCAGCCCCCCGGGGGACGGACCCTACGAGCAGTACTTC. The encoded protein is CASSPPGDGPYEQYF.

The chain combines TRBV5-8 with TRBJ2-3; 8 positions agree with TRBD1. Trimming at V came to 4 bases and at J to 4 bases, leaving 11 bases not matched to a gene. This CDR3 comprises 16 residues. Germline V gives CDR1 SGHTS, CDR2 YDEGEE. The CDR3 spells CASSQGGTGIADTQYF. The CDR3 nucleotides are TGTGCCAGCAGCCAAGGGGGGACAGGAATCGCAGATACGCAGTATTTT.